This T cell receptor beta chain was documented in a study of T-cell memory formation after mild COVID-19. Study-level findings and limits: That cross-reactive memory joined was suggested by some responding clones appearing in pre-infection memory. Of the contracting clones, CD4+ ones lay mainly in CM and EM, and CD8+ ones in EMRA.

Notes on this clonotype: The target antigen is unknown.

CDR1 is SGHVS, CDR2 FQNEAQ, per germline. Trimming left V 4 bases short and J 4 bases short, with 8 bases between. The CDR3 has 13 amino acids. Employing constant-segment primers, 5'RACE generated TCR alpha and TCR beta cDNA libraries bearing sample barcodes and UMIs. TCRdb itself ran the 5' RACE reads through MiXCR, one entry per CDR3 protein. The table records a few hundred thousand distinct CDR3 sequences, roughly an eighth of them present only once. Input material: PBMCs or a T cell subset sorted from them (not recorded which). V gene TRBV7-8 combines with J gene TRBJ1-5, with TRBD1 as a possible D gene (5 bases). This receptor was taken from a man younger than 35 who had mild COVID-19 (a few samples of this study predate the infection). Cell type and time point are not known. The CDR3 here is CASSWDLNQPQHF. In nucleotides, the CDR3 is TGTGCCAGCAGCTGGGACCTGAATCAGCCCCAGCATTTT.